This T cell receptor beta chain was sequenced for a study of breast tumors, draining lymph nodes, adjacent tissues. Breast cancer patients provided tissue from their axillary draining lymph nodes. This clonotype showed up many times. Its antigen is as yet unknown. TCRdb called the multiplex PCR reads again in MiXCR, with one record for every CDR3 protein. This table holds around 290,000 distinct CDR3 sequences, over 30% found once. The germline gives CDR1 SEHNR, CDR2 FQNEAQ (reference sequence). The V and J ends lost 6 bases and 4 bases, in that order; junction bases with no gene match: 23. The CDR3 runs 20 residues. Study conclusions and caveats: The lymph node origin of tumor T cells was framed as consistent with a hypothesis, not demonstrated. The data were judged consistent with most tumor T cells coming from lymph node and expanding in tumor. Compared with lymph nodes, tumors were less diverse; compared with nontumor tissue, more. Luminal-like breast cancer showed significantly greater tumor-nontumor repertoire similarity than basal-like breast cancer did.

The gene calls are TRBV7-9 and TRBJ2-3, with 9 bases that match TRBD2. The source is a female donor with breast cancer. Some clones in this sample may be carry-over from other donors' samples. Sequencing input: axillary lymph node tissue. The CDR3 coding sequence is TGTGCCAGCAGGGTCTTAGCTGCTAGCGGGACCGGTCCCCTCCCAGATACGCAGTATTTT. Protein product: CASRVLAASGTGPLPDTQYF.